This T cell receptor beta chain was identified during a study of regulatory T cells in long-lasting Graves disease. Study-wide background: Over-5-year antithyroid drug use with positive TSH receptor antibodies defined persistent Graves' disease in the study. The study's findings and limits: Whereas about a thousand public clonotypes were shared by new patients, persistent patients shared more, at a few thousand.

Time point defined: persistent/refractory GD, antithyroid drugs over 5 years with positive TRAb. From PBMCs, RNA was extracted and then used to make the TCR library. This clonotype has a count of ten or more. As yet, its antigen is unknown. Investigators prepared the TCR beta libraries by applying iRepertoire HTBI primers and Arm-PCR of CDR3 regions. Using its own MiXCR run on the multiplex PCR reads, TCRdb lists one record per CDR3 protein. The data contain about 310,000 distinct CDR3 sequences, 22% of them singletons. The CDR3 spans 11 residues. Per the germline V gene, CDR1 is MNHNS and CDR2 is SASEGT. Trimming took off 8 bases at V and 2 bases at J, with 6 bases between the two ends.

The sequenced sample was peripheral blood mononuclear cells (PBMCs), obtained when the disease was refractory, from a patient treated with antithyroid drugs. The sequence was obtained from a female donor with Graves disease. This rearrangement joins TRBV6-1 to TRBJ1-1; D unclear. The CDR3 here is CASSANTEAFF. CDR3 DNA sequence: TGTGCCAGCTCAGCTAACACTGAAGCTTTCTTT.